The subject of this entry is one TCR beta chain. The entry originates in a study of early T cells in non-severe SARS-CoV-2 infection. V was clipped by 5 bases and J by 13 bases, with 17 bases between them. This CDR3 is built from 12 residues. CDR1 is MNHEY and CDR2 is SVGAGI in the germline V gene. A single record per CDR3 protein comes from TCRdb applying MiXCR to the 5' RACE reads. The sample contains about 59,000 distinct CDR3 sequences, less than 15% of which appear only once. This rearrangement joins TRBV6-5 to TRBJ1-1, with D maybe TRBD1 (5 bases). The sample consisted of whole blood, taken at baseline. The TCR sequence derives from an adult who was a healthcare worker with PCR-confirmed SARS-CoV-2 infection or an uninfected control (not recorded which). In DNA, the CDR3 is TGTGCCAGCAGTGCCACCGGGACTAGGGTTTTCTTT. Its translation: CASSATGTRVFF.